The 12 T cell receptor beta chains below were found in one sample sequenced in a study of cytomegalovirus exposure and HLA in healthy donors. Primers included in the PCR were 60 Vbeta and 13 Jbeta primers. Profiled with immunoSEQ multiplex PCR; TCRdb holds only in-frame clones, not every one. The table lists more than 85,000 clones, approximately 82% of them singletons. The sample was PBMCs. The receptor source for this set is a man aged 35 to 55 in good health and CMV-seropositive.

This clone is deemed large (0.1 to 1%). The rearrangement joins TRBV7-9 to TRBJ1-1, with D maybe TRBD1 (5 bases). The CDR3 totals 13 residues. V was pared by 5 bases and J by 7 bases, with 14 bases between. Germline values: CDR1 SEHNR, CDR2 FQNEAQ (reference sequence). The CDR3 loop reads CASSAPGVGEAFF. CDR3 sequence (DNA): TGTGCCAGCAGCGCGCCGGGGGTCGGTGAAGCTTTCTTT.

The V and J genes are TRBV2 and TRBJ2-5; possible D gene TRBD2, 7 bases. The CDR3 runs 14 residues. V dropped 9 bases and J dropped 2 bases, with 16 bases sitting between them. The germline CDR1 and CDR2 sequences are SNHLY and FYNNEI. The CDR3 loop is CASELRGGQETQYF. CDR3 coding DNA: TGTGCCAGTGAGCTTAGGGGGGGTCAAGAGACCCAGTACTTC.

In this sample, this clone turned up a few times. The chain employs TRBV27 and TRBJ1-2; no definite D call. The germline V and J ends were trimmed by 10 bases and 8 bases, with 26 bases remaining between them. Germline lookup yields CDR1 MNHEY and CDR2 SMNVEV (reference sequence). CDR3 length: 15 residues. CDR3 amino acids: CATLPSREHKGGYTF. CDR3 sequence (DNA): TGTGCCACCTTACCCAGCCGGGAGCACAAGGGCGGCTACACCTTC.

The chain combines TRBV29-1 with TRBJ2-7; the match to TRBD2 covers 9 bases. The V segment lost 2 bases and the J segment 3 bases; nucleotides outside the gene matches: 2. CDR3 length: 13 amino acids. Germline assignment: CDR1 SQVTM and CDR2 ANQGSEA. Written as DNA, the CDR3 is TGCAGCGTTGAACTAGCGGGGCGCTACGAGCAGTACTTC. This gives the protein CSVELAGRYEQYF.

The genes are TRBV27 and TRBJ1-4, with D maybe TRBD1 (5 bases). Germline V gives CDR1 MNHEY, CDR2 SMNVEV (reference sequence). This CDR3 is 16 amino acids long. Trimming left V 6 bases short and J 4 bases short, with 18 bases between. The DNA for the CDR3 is TGTGCCAGCAGCCCCCGGGGCCGACTAGATAATGAAAAACTGTTTTTT. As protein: CASSPRGRLDNEKLFF.

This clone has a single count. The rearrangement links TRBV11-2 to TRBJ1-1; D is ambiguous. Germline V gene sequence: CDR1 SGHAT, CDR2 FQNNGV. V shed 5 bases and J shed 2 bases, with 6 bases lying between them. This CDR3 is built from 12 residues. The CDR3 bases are TGTGCCAGCAGCCCACAAAACACTGAAGCTTTCTTT. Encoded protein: CASSPQNTEAFF.

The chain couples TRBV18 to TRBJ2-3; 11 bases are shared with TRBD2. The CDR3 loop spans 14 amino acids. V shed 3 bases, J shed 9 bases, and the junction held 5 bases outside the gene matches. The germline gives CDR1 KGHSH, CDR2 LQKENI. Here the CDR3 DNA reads TGTGCCAGCTCACCCCTAGCGGGGGGACACACGCAGTATTTT. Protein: CASSPLAGGHTQYF.

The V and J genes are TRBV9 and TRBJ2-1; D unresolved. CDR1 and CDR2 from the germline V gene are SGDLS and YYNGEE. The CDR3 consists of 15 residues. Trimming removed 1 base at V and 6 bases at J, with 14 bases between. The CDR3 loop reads CASSVSSIALNEQFF. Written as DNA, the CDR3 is TGTGCCAGCAGCGTATCTTCCATCGCGCTCAATGAGCAGTTCTTC.

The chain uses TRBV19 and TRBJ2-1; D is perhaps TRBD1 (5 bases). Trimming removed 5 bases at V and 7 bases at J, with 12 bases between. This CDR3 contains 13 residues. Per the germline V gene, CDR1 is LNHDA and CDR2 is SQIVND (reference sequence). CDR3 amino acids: CASSRRVRNEQFF. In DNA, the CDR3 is TGTGCCAGTAGTCGCAGGGTTCGTAATGAGCAGTTCTTC.

CDR3 protein: CAWLSTGTSGGPWVRETQYF. Here the CDR3 DNA reads TGTGCCTGGCTAAGTACCGGGACTAGCGGGGGGCCCTGGGTTCGGGAGACCCAGTACTTC. The chain joins TRBV30 to TRBJ2-5; 15 bases map to TRBD2. The V and J ends lost 5 bases and 5 bases, in that order; junction bases with no gene match: 21. There are 20 residues in the CDR3. The germline V gene has CDR1 GTSNPN and CDR2 SVGIG (reference sequence).

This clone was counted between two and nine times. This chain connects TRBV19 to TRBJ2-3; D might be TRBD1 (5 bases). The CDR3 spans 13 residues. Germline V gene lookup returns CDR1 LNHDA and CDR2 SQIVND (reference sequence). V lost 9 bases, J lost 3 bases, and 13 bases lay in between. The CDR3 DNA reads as TGTGCCAGCAATCAGGGCAGGACAGATACGCAGTATTTT. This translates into CASNQGRTDTQYF.

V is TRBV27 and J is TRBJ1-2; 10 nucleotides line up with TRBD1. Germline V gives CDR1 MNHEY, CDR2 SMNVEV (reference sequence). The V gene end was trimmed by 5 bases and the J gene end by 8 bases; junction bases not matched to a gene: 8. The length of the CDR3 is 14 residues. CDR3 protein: CASSLGTGEMGYTF. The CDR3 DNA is TGTGCCAGCAGTCTGGGGACAGGGGAGATGGGCTACACCTTC.